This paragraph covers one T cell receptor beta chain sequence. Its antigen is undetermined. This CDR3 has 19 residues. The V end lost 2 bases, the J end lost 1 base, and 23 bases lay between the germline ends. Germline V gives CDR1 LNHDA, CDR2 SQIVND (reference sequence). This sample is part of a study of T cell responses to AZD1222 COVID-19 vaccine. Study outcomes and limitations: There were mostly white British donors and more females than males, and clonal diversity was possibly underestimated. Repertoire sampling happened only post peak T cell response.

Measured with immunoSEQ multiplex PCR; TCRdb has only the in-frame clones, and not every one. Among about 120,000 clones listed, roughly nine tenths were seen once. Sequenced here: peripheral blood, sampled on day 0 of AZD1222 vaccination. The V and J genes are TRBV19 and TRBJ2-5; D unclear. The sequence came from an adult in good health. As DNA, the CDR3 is TGTGCCAGTAGTATACCCGCGGCCCCGACTGCGAGCGCCCAAGAGACCCAGTACTTC. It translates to CASSIPAAPTASAQETQYF.